These T cell receptor beta chains were read from a single sample in a study of T cells in Graves' hyperthyroidism and ophthalmopathy. TCRdb redid the calling of the multiplex PCR reads with MiXCR, one entry per CDR3 protein. The sample contains about 370,000 distinct CDR3 sequences, over 12% of which appear only once. The sample consisted of blood. These receptors came from a woman between 55 and 75 years old with Graves' ophthalmopathy. The CDR3 runs from the conserved cysteine through the conserved F or W.

V: TRBV20-1
J: TRBJ2-4
CDR3: CSARGEGRGKNIQYF

V: TRBV30
J: TRBJ1-2
CDR3: CAWSYRGDYGYTF

V: TRBV14
J: TRBJ2-7
CDR3: CAASGQSYEQYF

V: TRBV6-1
J: TRBJ2-2
CDR3: CASSVPFTGELFF

V: TRBV15
J: TRBJ2-3
CDR3: CATSRDRREVLTDTQYF

V: TRBV28
J: TRBJ2-7
CDR3: CASSSPGPNEQYF

V: TRBV24-1
J: TRBJ2-3
CDR3: CATSDFLLGSGPTGGTQYF

V: TRBV20-1
J: TRBJ2-3
CDR3: CSAVASSTDTQYF

V: TRBV3-1
J: TRBJ2-2
CDR3: CASSLETRDYTGELFF

V: TRBV10-3
J: TRBJ2-2
CDR3: CAIKASATGELFF

V: TRBV6-1
J: TRBJ1-2
CDR3: CASRQGRDYGYTF

V: TRBV9
J: TRBJ2-1
CDR3: CASSVEGGGYNEQFF

V: TRBV6-2/TRBV6-3
J: TRBJ2-1
CDR3: CASSPRLVSYNEQFF

V: TRBV19
J: TRBJ2-1
CDR3: CASSMVAKGNEQFF

V: TRBV6-2/TRBV6-3
J: TRBJ2-1
CDR3: CASSSLGLAGGENNEQFF

V: TRBV29-1
J: TRBJ2-5
CDR3: CSVAHNRGIQETQYF

V: TRBV29-1
J: TRBJ1-2
CDR3: CSIDGQGMGGYTF

V: TRBV13
J: TRBJ2-3
CDR3: CASSLSLAGGYTDTQYF

V: TRBV25-1
J: TRBJ2-5
CDR3: CASSDPPGGRGETQYF

V: TRBV3-1
J: TRBJ1-3
CDR3: CASSLQTGAISGNTIYF

V: TRBV5-1
J: TRBJ1-1
CDR3: CASSLAGVGTTEAFF

V: TRBV2
J: TRBJ2-7
CDR3: CASKVPAGDHEQYF

V: TRBV27
J: TRBJ2-1
CDR3: CASSLFGYEQFF

V: TRBV3-1
J: TRBJ1-3
CDR3: CASSRGPGNTIYF

V: TRBV12-3/TRBV12-4
J: TRBJ1-5
CDR3: CASSLKAGGRPQHF

V: TRBV25-1
J: TRBJ2-2
CDR3: CASSEWPEANTGELFF

V: TRBV7-6
J: TRBJ2-3
CDR3: CASSLEAGVGTDTQYF

V: TRBV10-3
J: TRBJ2-2
CDR3: CAISESTRDRGAGELFF

V: TRBV11-2
J: TRBJ2-6
CDR3: CASRPTILSRGSGANVLTF

V: TRBV18
J: TRBJ2-3
CDR3: CASSPDRLTQYF

V: TRBV3-1
J: TRBJ2-1
CDR3: CASSRRQGGEYNEQFF

V: TRBV15
J: TRBJ2-1
CDR3: CATSIGDRKYNEQFF

V: TRBV3-1
J: TRBJ2-3
CDR3: CASSQDLPDTQYF

V: TRBV5-8
J: TRBJ2-5
CDR3: CASSLDMETQYF

V: TRBV7-9
J: TRBJ2-7
CDR3: CASSREAGPYEQYF

V: TRBV5-1
J: TRBJ2-1
CDR3: CASSLFDNEQFF

V: TRBV5-5
J: TRBJ1-1
CDR3: CASSLGNLNTEAFF

V: TRBV20-1
J: TRBJ2-2
CDR3: CSARKGFPNTGELFF

V: TRBV12-5
J: TRBJ2-3
CDR3: CASGTGQYTDTQYF

V: TRBV12-3/TRBV12-4
J: TRBJ1-5
CDR3: CASSFTESNQPQHF

V: TRBV6-2/TRBV6-3
J: TRBJ1-3
CDR3: CASSYDRSGNTIYF

V: TRBV7-2
J: TRBJ2-7
CDR3: CASSPRTGAFYEQYF

V: TRBV28
J: TRBJ2-2
CDR3: CASSLLSGRIYTGELFF

V: TRBV11-2
J: TRBJ2-3
CDR3: CASSLTRTSTDTQYF

V: TRBV15
J: TRBJ2-7
CDR3: CATSRDPNYEQYF

V: TRBV2
J: TRBJ2-3
CDR3: CASRSGTSGPHRDTQYF

V: TRBV3-1
J: TRBJ2-7
CDR3: CASSPYSSYEQYF

V: TRBV5-1
J: TRBJ2-7
CDR3: CASSLGAASPGEQYF

V: TRBV20-1
J: TRBJ2-7
CDR3: CSARVGSGRTAGEQYF

V: TRBV12-3/TRBV12-4
J: TRBJ2-1
CDR3: CAGSLDGRSYNEQFF

V: TRBV28
J: TRBJ2-2
CDR3: CASSAARGRPRGSRELFF

V: TRBV28
J: TRBJ2-1
CDR3: CASSLTGREQFF

V: TRBV19
J: TRBJ1-1
CDR3: CASGQRDPEAFF

V: TRBV6-1
J: TRBJ1-1
CDR3: CATIWNTEAFF

V: TRBV15
J: TRBJ1-2
CDR3: CATSRGDPGGGYTF

V: TRBV15
J: TRBJ1-5
CDR3: CATSSLRQINSNQPQHF

V: TRBV28
J: TRBJ1-1
CDR3: CASSSSTAEAFF

V: TRBV20-1
J: TRBJ2-1
CDR3: CSARVRAGLSHNEQFF

V: TRBV9
J: TRBJ2-7
CDR3: CASSSRLGLAGDIDEQYF